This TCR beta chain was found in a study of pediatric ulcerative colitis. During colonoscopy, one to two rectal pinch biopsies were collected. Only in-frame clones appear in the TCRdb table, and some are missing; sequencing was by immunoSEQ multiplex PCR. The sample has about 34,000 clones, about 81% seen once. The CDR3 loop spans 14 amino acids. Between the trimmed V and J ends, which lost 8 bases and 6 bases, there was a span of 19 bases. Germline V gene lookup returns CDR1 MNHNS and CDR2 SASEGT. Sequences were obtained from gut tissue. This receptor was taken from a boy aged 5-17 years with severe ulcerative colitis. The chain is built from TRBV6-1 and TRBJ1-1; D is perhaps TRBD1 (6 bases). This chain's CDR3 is CASHKQGTISEAFF. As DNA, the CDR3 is TGTGCCAGCCATAAACAGGGTACGATTTCTGAAGCTTTCTTT.